Presented here are 22 T cell receptor beta chains from one specimen sequenced in a study of beta chain features in type 1 diabetes. The investigators reverse transcribed all of the isolated RNA, so they sequenced expressed TCRB transcripts. This table comes from immunoSEQ multiplex PCR, and its TCRdb copy is limited to in-frame clones, with some not included. The profile covers roughly 500,000 clones, with over 10% appearing a single time and around 0.05% taken by the ten largest. The specimen was naive CD4+ T cells from blood. The source of these receptors is a woman aged 18-29 years in good health.

In its sample, this clone was seen many times. The chain recombines TRBV30 with TRBJ1-2, with a possible D match to TRBD1 (6 bases). The V gene's germline CDR1 is GTSNPN and CDR2 SVGIG (reference sequence). Trimming removed 5 bases at V and 7 bases at J, with 11 bases between. The CDR3 covers 11 residues. The CDR3 spells CAWARGRGYTF. In nucleotides, the CDR3 is TGTGCCTGGGCCAGGGGACGTGGCTACACCTTC.

This clone was counted only a few times. This chain connects TRBV6-5 to TRBJ2-7; 12 nucleotides align to TRBD2. J was trimmed by 1 base and V by 5 bases; bases with no gene match: 0. The CDR3 has 14 amino acids. Germline lookup yields CDR1 MNHEY and CDR2 SVGAGI. DNA of the CDR3: TGTGCCAGCAGTCTAGCGGGAGGGTCCTACGAGCAGTACTTC. Translating it yields CASSLAGGSYEQYF.

Remarks on this clone: One junction end disagrees with the germline gene, perhaps due to a read error. The chain is built from TRBV9 and TRBJ2-1; a weak D match, TRBD2 (6 bases). The CDR3 is made up of 15 amino acids. The V gene's germline CDR1 is SGDLS and CDR2 YYNGEE. CDR3 protein: CASNVGGNSYNEQFF. CDR3 DNA sequence: TGTGCCAGCAACGTAGGAGGGAATTCCTACAATGAGCAGTTCTTC.

DNA for the CDR3: TGTGCCAGCAGCAGAAGGGGGTCAAGCAATCAGCCCCAGCATTTT. It yields the protein CASSRRGSSNQPQHF. The genes are TRBV6-5 and TRBJ1-5; possible D gene TRBD1, 6 bases. CDR3 length equals 15 residues. The V end lost 6 bases, the J end lost 1 base, and 13 bases lay between the germline ends. The germline V gene encodes CDR1 MNHEY and CDR2 SVGAGI.

The chain joins TRBV14 to TRBJ2-3; the D gene is possibly TRBD1 (6 bases). Germline lookup yields CDR1 SGHDN and CDR2 FVKESK. The V end was cut by 1 base, the J end by 6 bases, with 17 bases between. This CDR3 spans 16 amino acids. In DNA, the CDR3 is TGTGCCAGCAGCCAAGCCCAGACAGGATGGGGGGATACGCAGTATTTT. It encodes CASSQAQTGWGDTQYF.

This clone was observed a handful of times. The gene calls are TRBV7-2 and TRBJ1-4, with 8 bases fitting TRBD1. Germline V lookup: CDR1 SGHTA, CDR2 FQGNSA. The CDR3 has 14 amino acids. J lost 8 bases, V lost 5 bases, and 7 bases had no gene match. CDR3 amino acids: CASSQDRGGEKLFF. The CDR3 coding sequence is TGTGCCAGCAGCCAAGACAGGGGCGGCGAAAAACTGTTTTTT.

This clone occurred a few times. The chain links TRBV7-2 to TRBJ2-3; D is ambiguous. Germline V lookup: CDR1 SGHTA, CDR2 FQGNSA. This CDR3 spans 16 amino acids. V lost 7 bases, J lost 4 bases, and 21 bases lay in between. The CDR3 loop reads CASTLVRALLADTQYF. The CDR3 coding sequence is TGTGCCAGCACCCTAGTCCGGGCGTTGTTGGCAGATACGCAGTATTTT.

This clone has at least ten counts. The rearrangement uses TRBV25-1 and TRBJ2-1; 9 bases align to TRBD1. CDR3 length equals 11 residues. CDR1 is MGHDK and CDR2 is SYGVNS in the germline V gene. Trimming at V came to 8 bases and at J to 9 bases, leaving 2 bases not matched to a gene. The CDR3: CASRDRVEQFF. In nucleotides, the CDR3 is TGTGCCAGCCGGGACAGGGTTGAGCAGTTCTTC.

This clone was counted between two and nine times. The CDR3 reads CAWSVLSEVQFF. CDR3 DNA sequence: TGTGCCTGGAGTGTTCTTTCAGAAGTTCAGTTCTTC. The chain couples TRBV30 to TRBJ2-1; D remains ambiguous. Deletions cut 0 bases from V and 13 bases from J, with 13 bases between. Germline V lookup: CDR1 GTSNPN, CDR2 SVGIG (reference sequence). The CDR3 spans 12 residues.

The rearrangement joins TRBV2 to TRBJ2-7, with D perhaps matching TRBD2 (6 bases). V was trimmed by 6 bases and J by 2 bases, leaving 14 bases between them. Germline V gene sequence: CDR1 SNHLY, CDR2 FYNNEI. The CDR3 length is 14 residues. The CDR3 DNA reads as TGTGCCAGCAGGGGACTGAGGGACCCCTACGAGCAGTACGTC. Residues: CASRGLRDPYEQYV.

This CDR3 reads CASSLGQAITDTQYF. The CDR3, as DNA: TGTGCCAGCAGCTTGGGACAGGCAATCACAGATACGCAGTATTTT. The rearrangement links TRBV7-6 to TRBJ2-3, with TRBD1 identical over 8 bases. CDR1 and CDR2 (germline): SGHVS, FNYEAQ. Trimming removed 3 bases from V and 2 bases from J; junction bases left unmatched: 4. The CDR3 runs 15 residues.

The rearrangement links TRBV5-6 to TRBJ2-7; D gene ambiguous. Germline lookup yields CDR1 SGHDT and CDR2 YYEEEE. The CDR3 spans 14 residues. The V end was cut by 3 bases, the J end by 0 bases, with 10 bases between. The CDR3 sequence: CASSYRMASYEQYF. The CDR3 bases are TGTGCCAGCAGCTACCGGATGGCCTCCTACGAGCAGTACTTC.

In the case of this clone: In the same sample, other DNA sequences code for this CDR3. The chain employs TRBV7-2 and TRBJ1-2; D gene uncertain. This CDR3 contains 12 residues. With 1 base removed from V and 4 bases from J, the gap between germline ends came to 4 bases. Germline V lookup: CDR1 SGHTA, CDR2 FQGNSA. CDR3: CASSLVSYGYTF. DNA for the CDR3: TGTGCCAGCAGCTTAGTAAGCTATGGCTACACCTTC.

This clone was picked up a small number of times. J is TRBJ2-1 and V is TRBV27; TRBD1 agrees at 7 bases. Germline values: CDR1 MNHEY, CDR2 SMNVEV (reference sequence). The V gene end was trimmed by 7 bases and the J gene end by 3 bases; junction bases not matched to a gene: 9. The CDR3 is 15 amino acids. The CDR3 DNA reads as TGTGCCAGCACCCCTTGGGGACAGATCTACAATGAGCAGTTCTTC. This codes for CASTPWGQIYNEQFF.

This clone was counted between two and nine times. The chain employs TRBV27 and TRBJ1-1, with D possibly being TRBD1 (5 bases). V was shortened by 9 bases and J by 3 bases, with 11 bases between the two germline ends. In germline, CDR1 is MNHEY, CDR2 SMNVEV (reference sequence). The CDR3 covers 12 residues. CDR3 residues: CASGEGHTEAFF. The CDR3 DNA follows: TGTGCCAGTGGGGAGGGACACACTGAAGCTTTCTTT.

The chain couples TRBV5-4 to TRBJ2-1; TRBD2 aligns across 10 bases. The CDR3 runs to 14 residues. From germline, CDR1 is SGHNT and CDR2 YYREEE (reference sequence). J was trimmed by 6 bases and V by 0 bases; bases with no gene match: 0. The CDR3 DNA sequence: TGTGCCAGCAGCTTGGCTAGCGGGAGCAATGAGCAGTTCTTC. Residues: CASSLASGSNEQFF.

This clone was counted between two and nine times. The chain combines TRBV10-3 with TRBJ2-3; D is uncertain. The CDR3 covers 15 residues. V was clipped by 5 bases and J by 1 base, with 13 bases between them. CDR1 ENHRY and CDR2 SYGVKD come from the germline V gene. The CDR3 region has the DNA TGTGCCATCAGTCCTCTGTCGGGCGGCACAGATACGCAGTATTTT. It codes for CAISPLSGGTDTQYF.

The CDR3 nucleotides are TGTGCCAGCAGCCCCCCAAAGCGGGGCCCAGATACGCAGTATTTT. It codes for CASSPPKRGPDTQYF. This chain joins TRBV5-4 and TRBJ2-3, with 7 nucleotides matching TRBD2. CDR1 is SGHNT and CDR2 is YYREEE in the germline V gene (reference sequence). The CDR3 has 15 amino acids. V dropped 4 bases and J dropped 4; count of bases not matched to a gene: 9.

This clone appeared a few times. The V call is TRBV2, the J call TRBJ2-7; D unclear. Germline assignment: CDR1 SNHLY and CDR2 FYNNEI. The V gene lost 5 bases and the J gene lost 1 base, with 6 bases spanning the gap. The CDR3 extends over 12 amino acids. The CDR3 reads CASSRGSYEQYV. CDR3 DNA: TGTGCCAGCAGTCGAGGTTCCTACGAGCAGTACGTC.

This clone has just a few counts. The J gene is TRBJ2-2, the V gene TRBV5-1; weak D call: TRBD2 (5 bases). The CDR3 has 17 amino acids. The germline V and J ends were trimmed by 6 bases and 6 bases, with 24 bases remaining between them. CDR1 is SGHRS and CDR2 is YFSETQ in the germline V gene. As DNA, the CDR3 is TGCGCCAGCACCCCTCTGGAGAGGGCTACGGTCGCCGGGGAGCTGTTTTTT. Its translation is CASTPLERATVAGELFF.

The CDR3 loop reads CASGGPGTGTQPQHF. CDR3 in DNA: TGTGCTAGTGGTGGACCCGGGACAGGGACCCAGCCCCAGCATTTT. The chain combines TRBV12-5 with TRBJ1-5; 9 bases agree with TRBD1. CDR1 LGHNT and CDR2 FRNRAP come from the germline V gene. This CDR3 has 15 residues. Trimming cost V 5 bases and J 7 bases; bases outside gene matches: 9.

The V and J genes are TRBV28 and TRBJ2-7; D tentatively fits TRBD1 or TRBD2 (5 bases each). CDR1 and CDR2 from the germline V gene are MDHEN and SYDVKM. The CDR3 has 14 amino acids. V was pared by 8 bases and J by 4 bases, with 18 bases between. The CDR3 is CASGTDLLSYEQYF. The CDR3 DNA sequence: TGTGCCAGCGGGACGGACCTTTTGTCGTACGAGCAGTACTTC.